The clone carrying this T cell receptor beta chain was counted a few times. Antigen unknown. This record comes from a study of cytomegalovirus exposure and HLA in healthy donors. Findings and caveats of the study: Among TCR beta chains, those listed as cytomegalovirus-associated numbered 164.

Primers: 60 Vbeta forward and 13 Jbeta reverse. This table comes from immunoSEQ multiplex PCR, and its TCRdb copy is limited to in-frame clones, with some not included. The sample lists about 120,000 clones, approximately 80% occurring once. Sequencing was performed on PBMCs. The receptor was derived from a male donor in good health and CMV-seropositive.

The CDR3 sequence: CASSFAGEEETQYF. The CDR3 bases are TGTGCCAGCAGTTTTGCGGGGGAGGAAGAGACCCAGTACTTC. V is TRBV28 and J is TRBJ2-5; TRBD2 matches 7 bases. With V trimmed by 3 bases and J by 3 bases, 4 bases remained unmatched. Germline CDR1 MDHEN, CDR2 SYDVKM. The length of the CDR3 is 14 residues.